This TCR beta chain originates from a study of CD8 T cells in Susac syndrome. RNA in amounts of about 0.5 to 1 ug was reverse transcribed with random hexamers. The CDR3 of TCR beta was amplified by immunoSEQ multiplex PCR across 54 Vbeta and 13 Jbeta. TCRdb reprocessed the immunoSEQ multiplex PCR reads with MiXCR, giving one entry per CDR3 protein. The sample lists about 120,000 distinct CDR3 sequences, around 90% occurring once. TEMRA cells were FACS-enriched, while CD8+ and CD4+ T cells were negatively isolated. The receptor was isolated from a human donor in good health. Specimen: CD8+ T cells from PBMCs.

In nucleotides, the CDR3 is TGTGCCAGCAGCTTGTACGCAGGGGCCACAGATACGCAGTATTTT. This gives the protein CASSLYAGATDTQYF. The chain is built from TRBV5-6 and TRBJ2-3, with D possibly TRBD1 on 6 matching bases. There are 15 residues in the CDR3. Trimming removed 1 base from V and 2 bases from J, with 11 bases in between. Germline CDR1 reads SGHDT; CDR2 reads YYEEEE. The whole variable domain, filled in from reference TRBV5-6 and TRBJ2-3, reads DAGVTQSPTHLIKTRGQQVTLRCSPKSGHDTVSWYQQALGQGPQFIFQYYEEEERQRGNFPDRFSGHQFPNYSSELNVNALLLGDSALYLCASSLYAGATDTQYFGPGTRLTVL.